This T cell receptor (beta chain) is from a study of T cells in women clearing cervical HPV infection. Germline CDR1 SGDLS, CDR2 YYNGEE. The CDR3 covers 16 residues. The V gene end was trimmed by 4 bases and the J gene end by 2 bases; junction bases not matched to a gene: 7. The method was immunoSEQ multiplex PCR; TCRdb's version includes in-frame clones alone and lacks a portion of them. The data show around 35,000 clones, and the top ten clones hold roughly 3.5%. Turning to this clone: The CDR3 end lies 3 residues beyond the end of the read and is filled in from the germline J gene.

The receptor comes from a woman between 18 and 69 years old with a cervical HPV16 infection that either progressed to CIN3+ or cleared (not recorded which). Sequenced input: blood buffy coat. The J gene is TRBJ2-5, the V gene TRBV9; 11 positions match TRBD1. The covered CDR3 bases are TGTGCCAGCAGCCCATGGACAGGGGGCGCGCAAGAGACC. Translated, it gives CASSPWTGGAQET. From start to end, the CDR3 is CASSPWTGGAQETQYF.